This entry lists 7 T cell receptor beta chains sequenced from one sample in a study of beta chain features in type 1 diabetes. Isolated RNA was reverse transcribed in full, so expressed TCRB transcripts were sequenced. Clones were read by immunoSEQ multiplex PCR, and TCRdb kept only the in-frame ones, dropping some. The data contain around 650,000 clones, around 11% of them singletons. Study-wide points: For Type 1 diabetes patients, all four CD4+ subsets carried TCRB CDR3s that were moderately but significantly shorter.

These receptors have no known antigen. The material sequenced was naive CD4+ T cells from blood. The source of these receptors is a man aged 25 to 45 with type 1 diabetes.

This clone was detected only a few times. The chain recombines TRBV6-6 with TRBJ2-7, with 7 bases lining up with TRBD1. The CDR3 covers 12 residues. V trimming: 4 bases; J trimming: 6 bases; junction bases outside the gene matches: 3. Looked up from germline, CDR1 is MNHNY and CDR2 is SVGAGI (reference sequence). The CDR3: CASSSTGREQYF. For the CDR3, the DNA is TGTGCCAGCAGTTCGACAGGGCGCGAGCAGTACTTC.

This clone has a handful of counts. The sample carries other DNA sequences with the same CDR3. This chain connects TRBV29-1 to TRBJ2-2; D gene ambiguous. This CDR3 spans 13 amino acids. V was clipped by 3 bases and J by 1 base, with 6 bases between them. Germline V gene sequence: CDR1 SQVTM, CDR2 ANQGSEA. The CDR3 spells CSVDAGNTGELFF. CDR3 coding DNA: TGCAGCGTTGATGCCGGGAACACCGGGGAGCTGTTTTTT.

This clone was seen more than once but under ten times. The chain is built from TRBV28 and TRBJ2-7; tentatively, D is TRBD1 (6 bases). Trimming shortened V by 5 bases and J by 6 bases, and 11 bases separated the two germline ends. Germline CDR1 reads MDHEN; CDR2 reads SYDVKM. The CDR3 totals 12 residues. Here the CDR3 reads CASSPTGTEQYF. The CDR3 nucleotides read TGTGCCAGCAGTCCCACAGGGACCGAGCAGTACTTC.

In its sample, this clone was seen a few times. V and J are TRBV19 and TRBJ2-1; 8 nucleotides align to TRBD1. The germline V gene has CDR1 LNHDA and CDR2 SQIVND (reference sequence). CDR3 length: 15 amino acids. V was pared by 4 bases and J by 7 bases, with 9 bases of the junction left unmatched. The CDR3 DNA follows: TGTGCCAGTAGTACGACAGGGGTTATTGGAAATGAGCAGTTCTTC. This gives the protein CASSTTGVIGNEQFF.

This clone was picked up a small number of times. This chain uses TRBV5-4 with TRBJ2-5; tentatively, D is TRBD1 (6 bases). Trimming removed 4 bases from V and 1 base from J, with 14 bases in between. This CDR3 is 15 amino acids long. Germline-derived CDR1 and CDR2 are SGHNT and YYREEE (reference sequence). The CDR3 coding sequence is TGTGCCAGCAGCCAAAGACAGGATAGCCAAGAGACCCAGTACTTC. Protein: CASSQRQDSQETQYF. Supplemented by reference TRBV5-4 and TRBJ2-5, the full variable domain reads ETGVTQSPTHLIKTRGQQVTLRCSSQSGHNTVSWYQQALGQGPQFIFQYYREEENGRGNFPPRFSGLQFPNYSSELNVNALELDDSALYLCASSQRQDSQETQYFGPGTRLLVL.

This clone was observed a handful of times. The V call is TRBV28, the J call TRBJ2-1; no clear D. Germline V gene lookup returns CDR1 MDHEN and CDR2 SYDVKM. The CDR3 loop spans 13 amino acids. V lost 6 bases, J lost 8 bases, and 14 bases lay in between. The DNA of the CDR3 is TGTGCCAGCAGCCTGGTGGGTCGTTATGAGCAGTTCTTC. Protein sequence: CASSLVGRYEQFF.

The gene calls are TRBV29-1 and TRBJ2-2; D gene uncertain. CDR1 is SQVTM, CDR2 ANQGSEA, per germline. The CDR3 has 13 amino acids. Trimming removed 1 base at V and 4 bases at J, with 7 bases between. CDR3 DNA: TGCAGCGTTGAAGGTCAAATCACCGGGGAGCTGTTTTTT. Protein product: CSVEGQITGELFF.